The next 15 T cell receptor beta chains were all read from a single sample in a study of blood T cell repertoires in COVID-19. Generated by immunoSEQ multiplex PCR, the TCRdb table keeps only in-frame clones and is missing some. The table records 30,000 or so clones, roughly 82% of them present only once. What was sequenced was peripheral blood. The receptors derive from a man older than 75 with active or convalescent COVID-19.

CDR3 nucleotide sequence: TGCAGTGCTAGTCAGACCACCTTCGGGGAGACCCAGTACTTC. It translates to CSASQTTFGETQYF. The chain has TRBV20-1 and TRBJ2-5, with D unclear. This CDR3 has 14 residues. Germline V gene lookup returns CDR1 DFQATT and CDR2 SNEGSKA (reference sequence). V dropped 3 bases and J dropped 5 bases, with 16 bases sitting between them.

The chain links TRBV19 to TRBJ2-1, with D maybe TRBD2 (6 bases). V gave up 7 bases and J gave up 3 bases, with 16 bases separating them. The CDR3 spans 15 residues. Germline lookup yields CDR1 LNHDA and CDR2 SQIVND (reference sequence). The CDR3 is CASTPAAGYYNEQFF. Written as DNA, the CDR3 is TGTGCCAGTACCCCAGCGGCGGGGTACTACAATGAGCAGTTCTTC. Full variable domain (rest looked up from reference TRBV19 and TRBJ2-1): DGGITQSPKYLFRKEGQNVTLSCEQNLNHDAMYWYRQDPGQGLRLIYYSQIVNDFQKGDIAEGYSVSREKKESFPLTVTSAQKNPTAFYLCASTPAAGYYNEQFFGPGTRLTVL.

This chain joins TRBV15 and TRBJ2-3, with TRBD2 identical over 9 bases. Losses at the gene ends were 1 base for V and 4 bases for J; bases not matched to a gene: 9. The CDR3 runs to 17 residues. Germline V CDR1 and CDR2: LNHNV, YYDKDF (reference sequence). The CDR3 region is CATSRGGVAGGPDTQYF. CDR3 nucleotides: TGTGCCACCAGCAGAGGTGGCGTGGCGGGAGGGCCAGATACGCAGTATTTT.

The CDR3 coding sequence is TGTGCCAGCAGCCCCCTCGCCGGGGAGCTGTTTTTT. It translates to CASSPLAGELFF. The chain recombines TRBV9 with TRBJ2-2; D unresolved. CDR3 length: 12 residues. Trimming took off 4 bases at V and 6 bases at J, with 7 bases between the two ends. Germline loops: CDR1 SGDLS, CDR2 YYNGEE.

The chain joins TRBV7-2 to TRBJ2-3; 8 bases agree with TRBD2. Germline-derived CDR1 and CDR2 are SGHTA and FQGNSA. The CDR3 is made up of 17 amino acids. V shed 1 base and J 6 bases; nucleotides not matched to a gene: 12. CDR3 region: CASSLVKVGLGGDTQYF. The CDR3 DNA follows: TGTGCCAGCAGCTTAGTGAAGGTGGGACTAGGAGGTGATACGCAGTATTTT.

This clone was picked up one time. The chain is built from TRBV2 and TRBJ2-2, with 11 positions matching TRBD1. The CDR3 contains 16 residues. V shed 4 bases and J 7 bases; nucleotides not matched to a gene: 8. Germline assignment: CDR1 SNHLY and CDR2 FYNNEI. CDR3 protein: CASSATGTGGIGELFF. In DNA form, the CDR3 reads TGTGCCAGCAGTGCCACGGGGACAGGGGGGATCGGGGAGCTGTTTTTT.

V gene TRBV20-1 combines with J gene TRBJ2-7; 9 bases match TRBD2. The germline V gene encodes CDR1 DFQATT and CDR2 SNEGSKA (reference sequence). V shed 3 bases, J shed 6 bases, and the junction held 12 bases outside the gene matches. CDR3 length: 15 amino acids. The CDR3 sequence: CSASRLAGVVGEQYF. The CDR3 bases are TGCAGTGCTAGTAGGTTAGCGGGAGTTGTCGGCGAGCAGTACTTC.

V is TRBV2 and J is TRBJ2-3, with D possibly TRBD1 on 6 matching bases. Germline CDR1 reads SNHLY; CDR2 reads FYNNEI. The CDR3 runs 13 residues. V lost 7 bases and J lost 2, with 10 bases in between. The CDR3, as DNA: TGTGCCAGCATGCCAGGGGACACAGATACGCAGTATTTT. The encoded protein is CASMPGDTDTQYF.

The CDR3 region is CASSPEGGSDEQFF. CDR3 sequence (DNA): TGTGCCAGCAGCCCGGAGGGGGGGAGCGATGAGCAGTTCTTC. The V gene is TRBV27, the J gene TRBJ2-1; D is perhaps TRBD2 (7 bases). Trimming stripped 6 bases from V and 8 bases from J, with 17 bases between. CDR3 length: 14 residues. The germline CDR1 and CDR2 sequences are MNHEY and SMNVEV (reference sequence).

This clone was picked up a small number of times. The genes are TRBV28 and TRBJ2-3; maybe TRBD1 (7 bases). There are 14 residues in the CDR3. Germline CDR1 MDHEN, CDR2 SYDVKM. The V gene lost 3 bases and the J gene lost 6 bases, with 13 bases spanning the gap. The CDR3 coding sequence is TGTGCCAGCAGTTTCCTACAGGGGAGGGATACGCAGTATTTT. It codes for CASSFLQGRDTQYF.

This chain joins TRBV7-9 and TRBJ1-1; no firm D call. This CDR3 comprises 12 residues. V lost 1 base to trimming and J lost 5 bases, with 5 bases between them. CDR1 SEHNR and CDR2 FQNEAQ come from the germline V gene (reference sequence). The CDR3 sequence is CASSLGVTEAFF. The CDR3 DNA is TGTGCCAGCAGCTTAGGCGTAACTGAAGCTTTCTTT. The variable domain in full, completed from reference TRBV7-9 and TRBJ1-1, reads DTGVSQNPRHKITKRGQNVTFRCDPISEHNRLYWYRQTLGQGPEFLTYFQNEAQLEKSRLLSDRFSAERPKGSFSTLEIQRTEQGDSAMYLCASSLGVTEAFFGQGTRLTVV.

The chain is built from TRBV6-5 and TRBJ2-5; 7 bases map to TRBD2. Trimming removed 7 bases from V and 5 bases from J; junction bases left unmatched: 10. From germline, CDR1 is MNHEY and CDR2 SVGAGI. This CDR3 is 14 amino acids long. The CDR3, as DNA: TGTGCCAGCAAACGACTAGCAGCCCGGGAGACCCAGTACTTC. Residues: CASKRLAARETQYF.

V usage is TRBV11-2 and J usage is TRBJ2-5; no clear D. V was pared by 4 bases and J by 5 bases, with 8 bases between. The length of the CDR3 is 12 residues. Germline V lookup: CDR1 SGHAT, CDR2 FQNNGV. In DNA form, the CDR3 reads TGTGCCAGCAGCTCTCTAATGGAGACCCAGTACTTC. Translation: CASSSLMETQYF.

This chain's CDR3 is CASSYTGGAGANVLTF. CDR3 sequence (DNA): TGCGCCAGCAGTTATACAGGGGGCGCTGGGGCCAACGTCCTGACTTTC. The chain combines TRBV5-1 with TRBJ2-6; 9 bases fit TRBD1. Unmatched junction bases numbered 5, after V lost 5 bases and J lost 2 bases. The germline V gene has CDR1 SGHRS and CDR2 YFSETQ. The CDR3 is 16 residues long.

The chain joins TRBV28 to TRBJ2-2, with 7 positions matching TRBD1. The germline gives CDR1 MDHEN, CDR2 SYDVKM. Losses at the gene ends were 5 bases for V and 6 bases for J; bases not matched to a gene: 12. The CDR3 is made up of 16 amino acids. The CDR3 is CASSLPLQGSAGELFF. CDR3 nucleotides: TGTGCCAGCAGTCTTCCTCTACAGGGGTCGGCCGGGGAGCTGTTTTTT.